The 27 T cell receptor beta chains listed next were all sequenced from one sample in a study of read filtering for tumor transcriptome and immune sequencing. The library was built from around 0.4 ug RNA with molecular barcoded adaptors for alpha/delta and beta/gamma chains. TCRdb called the reads again in MiXCR, with one record for every CDR3 protein. The sample lists around 40,000 distinct CDR3 sequences, 10% to 15% occurring once. What was sequenced was a population of CD138-negative cells sorted from bone marrow. The receptors originated from a donor aged 40 or older with multiple myeloma.

This clonotype was counted at least ten times. The rearrangement joins TRBV20-1 to TRBJ2-3; D remains ambiguous. CDR3 length equals 14 residues. Per germline, CDR1 DFQATT and CDR2 SNEGSKA (reference sequence). The V end lost 6 bases, the J end lost 0 bases, and 13 bases lay between the germline ends. The CDR3 sequence: CSAPAASSTDTQYF. As DNA, the CDR3 is TGCAGTGCCCCCGCAGCCTCTAGCACAGATACGCAGTATTTT.

This clonotype came up many times. The chain combines TRBV3-1 with TRBJ2-7, with 13 bases fitting TRBD2. The germline V gene encodes CDR1 LGHDT and CDR2 YNNKEL (reference sequence). This CDR3 has 16 amino acids. The J segment lost 4 bases and the V segment lost 4 bases, leaving 7 bases of the junction unmatched. In DNA form, the CDR3 reads TGTGCCAGCAGCCCATTCGGGACTAGCGGGGTTTACGAGCAGTACTTC. This translates into CASSPFGTSGVYEQYF.

This clonotype has a handful of counts. This chain links TRBV27 with TRBJ1-3, with D tentatively TRBD1 (5 bases). The CDR3 has 20 residues. The germline CDR1 and CDR2 sequences are MNHEY and SMNVEV (reference sequence). Trimming stripped 5 bases from V and 3 bases from J, with 29 bases between. The DNA for the CDR3 is TGTGCCAGCAGTCCCTACCACACCCTACAGAAAGAGGGGTTTGGAAACACCATATATTTT. It translates to CASSPYHTLQKEGFGNTIYF.

As regards this clonotype: A read error is likely here: a far larger clone is one base away. The chain uses TRBV7-2 and TRBJ2-1; D tentatively reads TRBD1 or TRBD2 (5 bases each). Germline loops: CDR1 SGHTA, CDR2 FQGNSA. This CDR3 region has 16 residues. The CDR3 bases are TGTGCCAGCAGCCCGTCCCGGGACGGAATTTACAATGGGCAGTTCTTC. Its translation is CASSPSRDGIYNGQFF.

CDR3 sequence (DNA): TGTGCCAGCAGTGAACCCCCTACAGGGAACTACGAGCAGTACTTC. It codes for CASSEPPTGNYEQYF. The chain has TRBV6-1 and TRBJ2-7; possibly TRBD1 for D (6 bases). Trimming left V 2 bases short and J 3 bases short, with 14 bases between. CDR1 and CDR2 (germline): MNHNS, SASEGT. This CDR3 is built from 15 residues.

This clonotype came up many times. The chain links TRBV10-3 to TRBJ2-3, with D tentatively TRBD1 (5 bases). Germline V gives CDR1 ENHRY, CDR2 SYGVKD. The V end lost 9 bases, the J end lost 3 bases, and 13 bases lay between the germline ends. The CDR3 sequence is 13 residues long. DNA of the CDR3: TGTGCCATGCAGGGATGGGCAACAGATACGCAGTATTTT. Translation: CAMQGWATDTQYF.

In this sample, this clonotype turned up many times. V is TRBV7-8 and J is TRBJ2-7; D unclear. The CDR3 consists of 14 residues. Trimming left V 1 base short and J 0 bases short, with 7 bases between. CDR1 is SGHVS and CDR2 is FQNEAQ in the germline V gene. The CDR3 sequence is CASSLGAYSYEQYF. The CDR3 DNA reads as TGTGCCAGCAGCTTAGGCGCCTACTCCTACGAGCAGTACTTC.

In this sample, this clonotype turned up many times. The chain links TRBV29-1 to TRBJ1-1, with unresolved D. Germline V gives CDR1 SQVTM, CDR2 ANQGSEA. The CDR3 spans 13 residues. V was cut by 7 bases and J by 1 base, with 13 bases left in between. The CDR3 region is CSGSDGSNTEAFF. In DNA form, the CDR3 reads TGCAGCGGATCGGATGGCTCGAACACTGAAGCTTTCTTT.

This clonotype showed up many times. The rearrangement joins TRBV10-3 to TRBJ2-3, with D tentatively TRBD2 (6 bases). Trimming shortened V by 6 bases and J by 4 bases, and 11 bases separated the two germline ends. This CDR3 is built from 13 residues. Germline CDR1 is ENHRY and CDR2 is SYGVKD. The CDR3 region is CAISGGSADTQYF. CDR3 nucleotide sequence: TGTGCCATCAGCGGGGGAAGCGCAGATACGCAGTATTTT.

This clonotype was seen repeatedly, ten times or more. V and J are TRBV9 and TRBJ2-6; a possible D gene is TRBD2 (6 bases). V was cut by 2 bases and J by 9 bases, with 12 bases left in between. The germline V gene encodes CDR1 SGDLS and CDR2 YYNGEE. The CDR3 is made up of 14 amino acids. The CDR3 sequence: CASSVGGEGNVLTF. CDR3 bases: TGTGCCAGCAGCGTCGGGGGAGAGGGCAACGTCCTGACTTTC.

The sample holds many counts of this clonotype. This rearrangement joins TRBV5-6 to TRBJ2-5; D might be TRBD1 or TRBD2, each matching 5 bases. V was pared by 4 bases and J by 5 bases, with 15 bases between. This CDR3 region has 14 residues. CDR1 and CDR2 (germline): SGHDT, YYEEEE. This chain's CDR3 is CASSPGTYGETQYF. CDR3 coding DNA: TGTGCCAGCAGCCCCGGGACCTACGGGGAGACCCAGTACTTC.

The V call is TRBV4-1, the J call TRBJ2-1; D ambiguous. Trimming pared 6 bases from V and 6 bases from J, leaving 12 bases between. CDR1 and CDR2 (germline): MGHRA, YSYEKL. CDR3 length equals 13 residues. CDR3 sequence: CASRNSLCNEQFF. As DNA, the CDR3 is TGCGCCAGCAGGAACTCTTTGTGCAATGAGCAGTTCTTC.

This clonotype was seen many times. The chain joins TRBV5-1 to TRBJ1-4; D is unresolved. In germline, CDR1 is SGHRS, CDR2 YFSETQ. The CDR3 has 16 amino acids. Trimming took off 0 bases at V and 10 bases at J, with 19 bases between the two ends. The CDR3 is CASSLENGGLWGKLFF. The CDR3 bases are TGCGCCAGCAGCTTGGAAAATGGAGGTCTGTGGGGAAAACTGTTTTTT. Looking up the rest from reference TRBV5-1 and TRBJ1-4 gives the full variable domain: KAGVTQTPRYLIKTRGQQVTLSCSPISGHRSVSWYQQTPGQGLQFLFEYFSETQRNKGNFPGRFSGRQFSNSRSEMNVSTLELGDSALYLCASSLENGGLWGKLFFGSGTQLSVL.

There are many counts of this clonotype. The gene calls are TRBV7-9 and TRBJ1-1; D is uncertain. CDR3 length equals 13 residues. V dropped 7 bases and J dropped 3 bases, with 12 bases sitting between them. The germline gives CDR1 SEHNR, CDR2 FQNEAQ (reference sequence). This chain's CDR3 is CASTVDGDTEAFF. CDR3 nucleotide sequence: TGTGCCAGCACCGTGGACGGGGACACTGAAGCTTTCTTT.

This clonotype was seen at least ten times. This chain uses TRBV20-1 with TRBJ2-5; 10 bases agree with TRBD1. The length of the CDR3 is 15 residues. CDR1 DFQATT and CDR2 SNEGSKA come from the germline V gene (reference sequence). V was clipped by 4 bases and J by 3 bases; unmatched bases: 8. This CDR3 is CSATHPGTGEETQYF. CDR3 in DNA: TGCAGTGCTACACACCCCGGGACAGGGGAAGAGACCCAGTACTTC.

This clonotype was recorded many times. The chain combines TRBV5-1 with TRBJ1-1; 7 bases map to TRBD1. Germline V gives CDR1 SGHRS, CDR2 YFSETQ. V lost 0 bases and J lost 4; bases outside the gene matches: 6. This CDR3 is 15 amino acids long. The CDR3 sequence: CASSLVGDRGTEAFF. CDR3 in DNA: TGCGCCAGCAGCTTGGTCGGGGACAGAGGCACTGAAGCTTTCTTT.

This clonotype was seen at least ten times. The chain recombines TRBV2 with TRBJ2-3; 7 positions agree with TRBD2. The V gene end was trimmed by 9 bases and the J gene end by 0 bases; junction bases not matched to a gene: 6. The CDR3 is 14 amino acids. Looked up from germline, CDR1 is SNHLY and CDR2 is FYNNEI. This CDR3 reads CASQRDPSTDTQYF. The CDR3 nucleotides are TGTGCCAGTCAGCGGGATCCTAGCACAGATACGCAGTATTTT.

This clonotype was observed many times. The rearrangement joins TRBV12-3 or TRBV12-4 to TRBJ2-3; TRBD1 aligns across 7 bases. This CDR3 spans 13 amino acids. V trimming: 10 bases; J trimming: 4 bases; junction bases outside the gene matches: 8. CDR3 sequence: CANELTGADTQYF. CDR3 coding DNA: TGTGCCAACGAGTTAACAGGGGCAGATACGCAGTATTTT.

This chain uses TRBV19 with TRBJ2-3, with TRBD2 identical over 7 bases. The junction had 11 bases not matched to a gene; V was cut back by 5 bases and J by 6 bases. The CDR3 contains 15 residues. Germline CDR1 reads LNHDA; CDR2 reads SQIVND (reference sequence). Here the CDR3 reads CASSAPSGQRDTQYF. The CDR3 DNA is TGTGCCAGTAGTGCCCCTAGCGGCCAACGCGATACGCAGTATTTT.

This clonotype was counted many times. CDR3 residues: CSVTGVSSGEQFF. The CDR3 DNA sequence: TGCAGCGTCACCGGGGTCTCATCCGGTGAGCAGTTCTTC. The chain carries TRBV29-1 and TRBJ2-1, with D possibly TRBD2 on 5 matching bases. The germline CDR1 and CDR2 sequences are SQVTM and ANQGSEA. This CDR3 region has 13 residues. The V and J ends lost 6 bases and 9 bases respectively, with 18 bases between them.

The CDR3 DNA reads as TGCAGCGTCGCCCGCGGCGGTAGCGGGGGGGCGAGGAATGAGCAGTTCTTC. Translated: CSVARGGSGGARNEQFF. The chain recombines TRBV29-1 with TRBJ2-1, with 11 nucleotides matching TRBD2. This CDR3 comprises 17 residues. Germline CDR1 reads SQVTM; CDR2 reads ANQGSEA. V lost 6 bases and J lost 7; bases outside the gene matches: 17.

The sample holds many counts of this clonotype. J is TRBJ2-3 and V is TRBV10-2; D is ambiguous. CDR3 length: 13 residues. Trimming cost V 4 bases and J 4 bases, with 9 bases left between them. CDR1 is WSHSY, CDR2 SAAADI, per germline. CDR3 sequence (DNA): TGCGCCAGCAGTGTGCAAGACCCAGATACGCAGTATTTT. This translates into CASSVQDPDTQYF.

Comment on this clonotype: A far larger clone is off by one base, so a read error is likely. This sequence joins TRBV6-6 and TRBJ1-4; D is uncertain. This CDR3 contains 17 residues. Germline values: CDR1 MNHNY, CDR2 SVGAGI (reference sequence). The DNA for the CDR3 is TGTGCCAGCAGTTACGCGCCCCCAGCGAGTTCCGTGGATACGCAGTGTTTT. Protein product: CASSYAPPASSVDTQCF.

This clonotype occurred a few times. A much larger clone is a single base away; this may be a read error. V and J are TRBV12-3 or TRBV12-4 and TRBJ1-1, with 7 nucleotides matching TRBD1. This CDR3 spans 16 amino acids. This chain's CDR3 is CAGSLNRGRSPGKAFF. In DNA, the CDR3 is TGTGCCGGCAGTTTGAATAGGGGGCGATCCCCGGGAAAAGCTTTCTTT.

This clonotype was counted many times. The rearrangement links TRBV7-9 to TRBJ2-5, with D tentatively TRBD1 or TRBD2 (5 bases each). CDR1 is SEHNR and CDR2 is FQNEAQ in the germline V gene (reference sequence). The CDR3 consists of 14 residues. V lost 5 bases, J lost 1 base, and 11 bases lay in between. CDR3 coding DNA: TGTGCCAGCAGCACCGTCGGGGCCCAAGAGACCCAGTACTTC. Its protein is CASSTVGAQETQYF. Supplemented by reference TRBV7-9 and TRBJ2-5, the full variable domain reads DTGVSQNPRHKITKRGQNVTFRCDPISEHNRLYWYRQTLGQGPEFLTYFQNEAQLEKSRLLSDRFSAERPKGSFSTLEIQRTEQGDSAMYLCASSTVGAQETQYFGPGTRLLVL.

With regard to this clonotype: Just one base apart from a much larger clone, this may be a read error. The rearrangement uses TRBV7-9 and TRBJ2-5; D may correspond to TRBD1 or TRBD2 (5 bases each). Germline CDR1 reads SEHNR; CDR2 reads FQNEAQ (reference sequence). This CDR3 comprises 13 residues. CDR3 region: CASGWGNQETQCF. The DNA for the CDR3 is TGTGCCAGCGGGTGGGGGAATCAAGAGACCCAGTGCTTC. The full variable domain, its missing parts supplied by reference TRBV7-9 and TRBJ2-5, is DTGVSQNPRHKITKRGQNVTFRCDPISEHNRLYWYRQTLGQGPEFLTYFQNEAQLEKSRLLSDRFSAERPKGSFSTLEIQRTEQGDSAMYLCASGWGNQETQCFGPGTRLLVL.

This clonotype has only a few counts. The V and J genes are TRBV6-1 and TRBJ1-5; D is perhaps TRBD1 (6 bases). CDR1 is MNHNS and CDR2 is SASEGT in the germline V gene. The V and J ends lost 3 bases and 6 bases respectively, with 9 bases between them. The CDR3 extends over 13 amino acids. The CDR3 bases are TGTGCCAGCAGTGACCCAGGGGTTCAGCCCCAGCATTTT. It specifies CASSDPGVQPQHF.